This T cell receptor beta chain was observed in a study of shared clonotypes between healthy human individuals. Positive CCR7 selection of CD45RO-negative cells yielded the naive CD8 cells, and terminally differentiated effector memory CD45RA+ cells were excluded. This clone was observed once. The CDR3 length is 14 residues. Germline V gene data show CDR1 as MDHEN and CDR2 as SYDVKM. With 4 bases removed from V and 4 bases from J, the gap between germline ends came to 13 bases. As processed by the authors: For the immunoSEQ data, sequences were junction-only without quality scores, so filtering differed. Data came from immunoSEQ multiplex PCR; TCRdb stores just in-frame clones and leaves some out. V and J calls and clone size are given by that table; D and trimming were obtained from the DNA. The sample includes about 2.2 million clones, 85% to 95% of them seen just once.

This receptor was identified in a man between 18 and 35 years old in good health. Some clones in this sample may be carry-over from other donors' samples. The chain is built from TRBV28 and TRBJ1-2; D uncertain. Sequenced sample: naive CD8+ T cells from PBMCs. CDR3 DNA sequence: TGTGCCAGCAGTTCCGCGCGGGATTTCTATGGCTACACCTTC. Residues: CASSSARDFYGYTF.